The subject of this entry is one TCR beta chain. What it recognizes is unknown. The CDR3 contains 14 residues. Germline V lookup: CDR1 MDHEN, CDR2 SYDVKM. The data belong to a study of T cells expressing NK-cell markers. TCRdb re-called the 5' RACE reads and catalogs CDR3 proteins one per entry, DNA excluded. This repertoire includes 400,000 or so distinct CDR3 sequences. Study conclusions and caveats: These clonotypes, the leaders elsewhere, also led the CD3+CD56-NKG2C+ fraction in several donors.

This chain connects TRBV28 to TRBJ2-7; the D gene TCRdb calls, TRBD2, cannot be checked with no DNA. The receptor's source is a woman in her forties or fifties in good health. Input material: blood T cells: a sorted CD56 or NKG2C T cell subset, CD4+ or CD8+ T cells, or bulk PBMC T cells (not recorded which). CDR3 in amino acids: CASRPRLAGLRQYF.